This T cell receptor beta chain emerged from a study of blood T cell repertoires in COVID-19. Background on the study: Collection of acute and convalescent COVID-19 samples took place in the United States, Italy and Spain. Nucleic acid was either cDNA or gDNA, and it came from T cells, B-cell-depleted T cells, or PBMCs.

This CDR3 is built from 16 residues. After removal of 0 bases from V and 0 bases from J, the junction contained 1 base not matched to a gene. CDR1 and CDR2 from the germline V gene are SQVTM and ANQGSEA. Methods used by the authors: Using reference gene primer amplification, nucleated cell counts were estimated. The assay was immunoSEQ multiplex PCR, and TCRdb's table has in-frame clones only and misses some. That table is the source of V, J and clone size, and D and trimming were worked out from the DNA. The profile covers about 210,000 clones, with 83% appearing a single time and about 2.3% taken by the ten largest.

This TCR was recovered from a woman aged 40 to 49 with active or convalescent COVID-19. The sequenced sample consisted of peripheral blood. V gene TRBV29-1 combines with J gene TRBJ2-1; 11 bases are shared with TRBD2. CDR3 DNA: TGCAGCGTTGAAGAGGGACTAGCGGACTCCTACAATGAGCAGTTCTTC. Translated: CSVEEGLADSYNEQFF.